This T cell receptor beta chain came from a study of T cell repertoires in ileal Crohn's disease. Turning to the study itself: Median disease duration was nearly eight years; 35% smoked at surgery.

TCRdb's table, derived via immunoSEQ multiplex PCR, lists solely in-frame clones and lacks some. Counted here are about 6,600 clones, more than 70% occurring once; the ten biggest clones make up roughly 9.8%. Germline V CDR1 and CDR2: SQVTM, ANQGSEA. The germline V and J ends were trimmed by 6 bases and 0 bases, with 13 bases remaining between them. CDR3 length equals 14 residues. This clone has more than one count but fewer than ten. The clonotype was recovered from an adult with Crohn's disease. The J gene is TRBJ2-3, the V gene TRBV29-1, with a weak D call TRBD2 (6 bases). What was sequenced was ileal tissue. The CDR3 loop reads CSVPRAGSTDTQYF. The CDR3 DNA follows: TGCAGCGTCCCCCGAGCGGGCAGCACAGATACGCAGTATTTT.